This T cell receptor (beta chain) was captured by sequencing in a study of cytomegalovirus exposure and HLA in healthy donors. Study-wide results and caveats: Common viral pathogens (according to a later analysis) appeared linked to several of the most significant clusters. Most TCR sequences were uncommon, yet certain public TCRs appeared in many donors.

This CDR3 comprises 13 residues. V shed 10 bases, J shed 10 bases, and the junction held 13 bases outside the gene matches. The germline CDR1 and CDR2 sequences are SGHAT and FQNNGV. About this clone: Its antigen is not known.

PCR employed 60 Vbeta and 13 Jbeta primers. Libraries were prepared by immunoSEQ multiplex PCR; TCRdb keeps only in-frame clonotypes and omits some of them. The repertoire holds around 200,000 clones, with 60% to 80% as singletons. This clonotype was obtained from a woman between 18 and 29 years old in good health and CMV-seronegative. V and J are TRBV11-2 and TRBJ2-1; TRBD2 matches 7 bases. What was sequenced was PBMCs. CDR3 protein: CATEERDLEEQFF. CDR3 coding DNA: TGTGCCACGGAGGAGCGGGATTTGGAGGAGCAGTTCTTC.